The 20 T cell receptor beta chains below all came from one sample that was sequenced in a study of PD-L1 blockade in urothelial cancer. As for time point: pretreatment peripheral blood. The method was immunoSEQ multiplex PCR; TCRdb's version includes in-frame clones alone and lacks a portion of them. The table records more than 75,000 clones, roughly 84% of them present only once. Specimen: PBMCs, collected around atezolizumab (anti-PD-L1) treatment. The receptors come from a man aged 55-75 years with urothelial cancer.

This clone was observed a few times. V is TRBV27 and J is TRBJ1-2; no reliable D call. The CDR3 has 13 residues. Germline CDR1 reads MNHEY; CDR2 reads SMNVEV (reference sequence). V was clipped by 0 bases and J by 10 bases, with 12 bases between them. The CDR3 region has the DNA TGTGCCAGCAGTTTATCACAGAAGTGGTCCTACACCTTC. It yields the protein CASSLSQKWSYTF.

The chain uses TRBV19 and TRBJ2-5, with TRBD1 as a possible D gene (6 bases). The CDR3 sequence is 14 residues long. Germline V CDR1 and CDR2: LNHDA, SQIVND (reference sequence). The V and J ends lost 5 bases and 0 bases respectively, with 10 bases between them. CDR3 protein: CASSFTGYQETQYF. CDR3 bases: TGTGCCAGTAGTTTTACAGGGTACCAAGAGACCCAGTACTTC.

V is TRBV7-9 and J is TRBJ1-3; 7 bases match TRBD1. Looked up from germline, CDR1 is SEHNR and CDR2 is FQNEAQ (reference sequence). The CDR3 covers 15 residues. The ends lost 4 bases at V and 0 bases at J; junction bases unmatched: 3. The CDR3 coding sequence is TGTGCCAGCAGCTCTAGGACAGGCTCTGGAAACACCATATATTTT. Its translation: CASSSRTGSGNTIYF.

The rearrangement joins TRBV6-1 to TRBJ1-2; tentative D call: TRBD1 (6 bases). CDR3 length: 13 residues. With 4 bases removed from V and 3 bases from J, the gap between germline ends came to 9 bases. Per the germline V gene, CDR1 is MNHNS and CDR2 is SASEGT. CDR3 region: CASSGTAYYGYTF. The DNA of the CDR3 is TGTGCCAGCAGTGGGACAGCCTACTATGGCTACACCTTC.

CDR3 amino acids: CATSRGDYQETQYF. The CDR3 region has the DNA TGTGCCACCAGCAGGGGGGACTACCAAGAGACCCAGTACTTC. V usage is TRBV15 and J usage is TRBJ2-5; TRBD2 is a possible D gene (6 bases). Germline CDR1 is LNHNV and CDR2 is YYDKDF (reference sequence). V was cut by 3 bases and J by 0 bases, with 8 bases left in between. The CDR3 spans 14 residues. The variable domain in full, completed from reference TRBV15 and TRBJ2-5, reads DAMVIQNPRYQVTQFGKPVTLSCSQTLNHNVMYWYQQKSSQAPKLLFHYYDKDFNNEADTPDNFQSRRPNTSFCFLDIRSPGLGDTAMYLCATSRGDYQETQYFGPGTRLLVL.

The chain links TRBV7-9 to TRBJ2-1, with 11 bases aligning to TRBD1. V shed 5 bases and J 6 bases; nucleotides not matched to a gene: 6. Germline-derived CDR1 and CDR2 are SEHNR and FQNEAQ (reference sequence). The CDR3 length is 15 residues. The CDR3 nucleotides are TGTGCCAGCAGCGCCTCCGGGACAGGGGGCAATGAGCAGTTCTTC. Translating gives CASSASGTGGNEQFF.

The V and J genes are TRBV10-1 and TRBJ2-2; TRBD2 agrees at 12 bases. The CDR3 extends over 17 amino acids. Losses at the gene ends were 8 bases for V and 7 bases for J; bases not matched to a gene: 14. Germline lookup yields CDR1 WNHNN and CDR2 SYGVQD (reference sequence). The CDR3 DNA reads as TGCGCCAGCTCCCGGAGACTAGCGGGGGTATATGGCGGGGAGCTGTTTTTT. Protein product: CASSRRLAGVYGGELFF.

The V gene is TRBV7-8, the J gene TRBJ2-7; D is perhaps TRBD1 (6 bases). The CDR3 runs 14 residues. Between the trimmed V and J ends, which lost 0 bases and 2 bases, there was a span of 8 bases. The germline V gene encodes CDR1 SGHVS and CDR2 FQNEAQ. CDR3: CASSLAGTTYEQYF. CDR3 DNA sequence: TGTGCCAGCAGCTTAGCAGGGACAACCTACGAGCAGTACTTC.

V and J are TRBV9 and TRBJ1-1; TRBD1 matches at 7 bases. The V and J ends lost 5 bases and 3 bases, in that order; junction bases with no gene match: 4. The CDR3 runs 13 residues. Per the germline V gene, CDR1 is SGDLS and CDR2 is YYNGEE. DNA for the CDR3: TGTGCCAGCAGTAGGGGGCTTGACACTGAAGCTTTCTTT. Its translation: CASSRGLDTEAFF.

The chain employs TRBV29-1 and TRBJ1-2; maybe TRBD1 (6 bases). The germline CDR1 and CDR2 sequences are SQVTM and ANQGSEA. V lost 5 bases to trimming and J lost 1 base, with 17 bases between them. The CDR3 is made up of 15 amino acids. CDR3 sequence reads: CSVWGRGPSNYGYTF. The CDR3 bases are TGCAGCGTTTGGGGCAGGGGCCCTAGTAACTATGGCTACACCTTC.

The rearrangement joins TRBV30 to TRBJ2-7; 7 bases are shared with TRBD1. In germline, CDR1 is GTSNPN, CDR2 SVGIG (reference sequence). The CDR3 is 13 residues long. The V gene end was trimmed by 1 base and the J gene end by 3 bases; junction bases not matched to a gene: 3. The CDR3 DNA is TGTGCCTGGAGTGGGGACAGCTACTACGAGCAGTACTTC. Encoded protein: CAWSGDSYYEQYF.

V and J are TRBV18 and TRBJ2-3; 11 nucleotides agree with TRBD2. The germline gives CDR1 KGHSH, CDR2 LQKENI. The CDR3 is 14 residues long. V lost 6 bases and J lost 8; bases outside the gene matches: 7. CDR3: CASSGLADGGTQYF. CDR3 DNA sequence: TGTGCCAGCTCGGGACTAGCGGACGGCGGTACGCAGTATTTT.

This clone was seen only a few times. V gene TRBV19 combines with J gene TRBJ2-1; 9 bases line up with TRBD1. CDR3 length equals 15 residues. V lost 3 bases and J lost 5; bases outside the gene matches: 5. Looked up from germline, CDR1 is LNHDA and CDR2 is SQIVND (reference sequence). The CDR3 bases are TGTGCCAGTAGTATGGTTGGGACAGGGAACAATGAGCAGTTCTTC. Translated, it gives CASSMVGTGNNEQFF. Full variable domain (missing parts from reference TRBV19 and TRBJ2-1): DGGITQSPKYLFRKEGQNVTLSCEQNLNHDAMYWYRQDPGQGLRLIYYSQIVNDFQKGDIAEGYSVSREKKESFPLTVTSAQKNPTAFYLCASSMVGTGNNEQFFGPGTRLTVL.

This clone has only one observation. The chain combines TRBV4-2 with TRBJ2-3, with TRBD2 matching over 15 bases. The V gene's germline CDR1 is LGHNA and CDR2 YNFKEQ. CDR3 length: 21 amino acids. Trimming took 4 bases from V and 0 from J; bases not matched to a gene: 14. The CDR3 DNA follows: TGTGCCAGCAGCCGCGAGCCGGGACTAGCGGGGGGAGACCCTAGCACAGATACGCAGTATTTT. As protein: CASSREPGLAGGDPSTDTQYF.

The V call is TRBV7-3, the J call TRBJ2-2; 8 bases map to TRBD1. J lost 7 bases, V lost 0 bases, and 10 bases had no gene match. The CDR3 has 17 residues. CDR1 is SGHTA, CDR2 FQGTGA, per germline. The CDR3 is CASSLTGGQGLVGELFF. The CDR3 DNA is TGTGCCAGCAGCTTAACTGGCGGACAGGGACTGGTCGGGGAGCTGTTTTTT.

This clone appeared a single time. The CDR3 loop is CASSQVATNEKLFF. The CDR3 DNA reads TGTGCCAGTTCCCAGGTAGCAACTAATGAAAAACTGTTTTTT. The chain is built from TRBV25-1 and TRBJ1-4; D unresolved. Germline V gene sequence: CDR1 MGHDK, CDR2 SYGVNS. This CDR3 region has 14 residues. The ends were cut back, 9 bases at V and 0 bases at J, with 11 bases in the middle.

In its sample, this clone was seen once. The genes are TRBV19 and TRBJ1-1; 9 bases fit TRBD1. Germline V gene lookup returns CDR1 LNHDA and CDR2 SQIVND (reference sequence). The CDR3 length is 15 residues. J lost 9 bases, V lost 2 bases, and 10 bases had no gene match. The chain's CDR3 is CASSIPGQGPGKAFF. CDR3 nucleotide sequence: TGTGCCAGTAGTATACCGGGACAGGGTCCCGGCAAAGCTTTCTTT.

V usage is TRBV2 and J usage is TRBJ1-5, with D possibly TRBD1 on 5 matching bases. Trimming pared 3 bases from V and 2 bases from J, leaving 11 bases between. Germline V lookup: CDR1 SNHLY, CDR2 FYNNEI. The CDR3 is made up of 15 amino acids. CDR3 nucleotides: TGTGCCAGCAGTGATCGGGGGGGTGGCAATCAGCCCCAGCATTTT. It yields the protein CASSDRGGGNQPQHF.

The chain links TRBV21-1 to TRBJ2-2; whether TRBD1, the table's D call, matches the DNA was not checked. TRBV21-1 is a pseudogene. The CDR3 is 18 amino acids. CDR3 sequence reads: CASSKGPGQGAHTGELFF. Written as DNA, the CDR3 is TGTGCCAGCAGCAAGGGGCCTGGGCAGGGGGCGCACACCGGGGAGCTGTTTTTT.

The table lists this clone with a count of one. In DNA form, the CDR3 reads TGCAGCGTTCGGACAGGGGCTAGGGAGCAGTACTTC. Residues: CSVRTGAREQYF. V is TRBV29-1 and J is TRBJ2-7; 9 nucleotides match TRBD1. The CDR3 is 12 amino acids. V trimming: 5 bases; J trimming: 7 bases; junction bases outside the gene matches: 6. Germline V CDR1 and CDR2: SQVTM, ANQGSEA.